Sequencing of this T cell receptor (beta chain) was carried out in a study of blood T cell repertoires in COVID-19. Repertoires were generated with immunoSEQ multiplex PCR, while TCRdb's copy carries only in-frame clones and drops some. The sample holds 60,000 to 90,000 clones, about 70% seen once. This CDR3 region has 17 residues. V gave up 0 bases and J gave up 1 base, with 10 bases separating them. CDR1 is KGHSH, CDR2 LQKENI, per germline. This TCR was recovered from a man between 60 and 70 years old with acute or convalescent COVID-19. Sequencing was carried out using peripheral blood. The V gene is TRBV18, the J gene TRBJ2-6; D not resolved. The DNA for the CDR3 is TGTGCCAGCTCACCACCCTTGGGCAGGTCTGGGGCCAACGTCCTGACTTTC. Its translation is CASSPPLGRSGANVLTF.